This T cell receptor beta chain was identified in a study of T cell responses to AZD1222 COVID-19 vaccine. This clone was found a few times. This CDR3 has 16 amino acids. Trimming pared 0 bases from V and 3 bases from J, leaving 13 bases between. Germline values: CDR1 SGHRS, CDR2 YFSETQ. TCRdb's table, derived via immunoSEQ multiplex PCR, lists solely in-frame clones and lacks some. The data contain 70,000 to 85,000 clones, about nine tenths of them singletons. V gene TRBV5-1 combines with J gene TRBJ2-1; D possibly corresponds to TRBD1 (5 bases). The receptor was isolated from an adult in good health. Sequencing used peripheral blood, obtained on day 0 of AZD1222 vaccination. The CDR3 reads CASSLGQKISYNEQFF. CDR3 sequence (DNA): TGCGCCAGCAGCTTGGGACAGAAAATAAGCTACAATGAGCAGTTCTTC. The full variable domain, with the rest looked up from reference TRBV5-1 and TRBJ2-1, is KAGVTQTPRYLIKTRGQQVTLSCSPISGHRSVSWYQQTPGQGLQFLFEYFSETQRNKGNFPGRFSGRQFSNSRSEMNVSTLELGDSALYLCASSLGQKISYNEQFFGPGTRLTVL.